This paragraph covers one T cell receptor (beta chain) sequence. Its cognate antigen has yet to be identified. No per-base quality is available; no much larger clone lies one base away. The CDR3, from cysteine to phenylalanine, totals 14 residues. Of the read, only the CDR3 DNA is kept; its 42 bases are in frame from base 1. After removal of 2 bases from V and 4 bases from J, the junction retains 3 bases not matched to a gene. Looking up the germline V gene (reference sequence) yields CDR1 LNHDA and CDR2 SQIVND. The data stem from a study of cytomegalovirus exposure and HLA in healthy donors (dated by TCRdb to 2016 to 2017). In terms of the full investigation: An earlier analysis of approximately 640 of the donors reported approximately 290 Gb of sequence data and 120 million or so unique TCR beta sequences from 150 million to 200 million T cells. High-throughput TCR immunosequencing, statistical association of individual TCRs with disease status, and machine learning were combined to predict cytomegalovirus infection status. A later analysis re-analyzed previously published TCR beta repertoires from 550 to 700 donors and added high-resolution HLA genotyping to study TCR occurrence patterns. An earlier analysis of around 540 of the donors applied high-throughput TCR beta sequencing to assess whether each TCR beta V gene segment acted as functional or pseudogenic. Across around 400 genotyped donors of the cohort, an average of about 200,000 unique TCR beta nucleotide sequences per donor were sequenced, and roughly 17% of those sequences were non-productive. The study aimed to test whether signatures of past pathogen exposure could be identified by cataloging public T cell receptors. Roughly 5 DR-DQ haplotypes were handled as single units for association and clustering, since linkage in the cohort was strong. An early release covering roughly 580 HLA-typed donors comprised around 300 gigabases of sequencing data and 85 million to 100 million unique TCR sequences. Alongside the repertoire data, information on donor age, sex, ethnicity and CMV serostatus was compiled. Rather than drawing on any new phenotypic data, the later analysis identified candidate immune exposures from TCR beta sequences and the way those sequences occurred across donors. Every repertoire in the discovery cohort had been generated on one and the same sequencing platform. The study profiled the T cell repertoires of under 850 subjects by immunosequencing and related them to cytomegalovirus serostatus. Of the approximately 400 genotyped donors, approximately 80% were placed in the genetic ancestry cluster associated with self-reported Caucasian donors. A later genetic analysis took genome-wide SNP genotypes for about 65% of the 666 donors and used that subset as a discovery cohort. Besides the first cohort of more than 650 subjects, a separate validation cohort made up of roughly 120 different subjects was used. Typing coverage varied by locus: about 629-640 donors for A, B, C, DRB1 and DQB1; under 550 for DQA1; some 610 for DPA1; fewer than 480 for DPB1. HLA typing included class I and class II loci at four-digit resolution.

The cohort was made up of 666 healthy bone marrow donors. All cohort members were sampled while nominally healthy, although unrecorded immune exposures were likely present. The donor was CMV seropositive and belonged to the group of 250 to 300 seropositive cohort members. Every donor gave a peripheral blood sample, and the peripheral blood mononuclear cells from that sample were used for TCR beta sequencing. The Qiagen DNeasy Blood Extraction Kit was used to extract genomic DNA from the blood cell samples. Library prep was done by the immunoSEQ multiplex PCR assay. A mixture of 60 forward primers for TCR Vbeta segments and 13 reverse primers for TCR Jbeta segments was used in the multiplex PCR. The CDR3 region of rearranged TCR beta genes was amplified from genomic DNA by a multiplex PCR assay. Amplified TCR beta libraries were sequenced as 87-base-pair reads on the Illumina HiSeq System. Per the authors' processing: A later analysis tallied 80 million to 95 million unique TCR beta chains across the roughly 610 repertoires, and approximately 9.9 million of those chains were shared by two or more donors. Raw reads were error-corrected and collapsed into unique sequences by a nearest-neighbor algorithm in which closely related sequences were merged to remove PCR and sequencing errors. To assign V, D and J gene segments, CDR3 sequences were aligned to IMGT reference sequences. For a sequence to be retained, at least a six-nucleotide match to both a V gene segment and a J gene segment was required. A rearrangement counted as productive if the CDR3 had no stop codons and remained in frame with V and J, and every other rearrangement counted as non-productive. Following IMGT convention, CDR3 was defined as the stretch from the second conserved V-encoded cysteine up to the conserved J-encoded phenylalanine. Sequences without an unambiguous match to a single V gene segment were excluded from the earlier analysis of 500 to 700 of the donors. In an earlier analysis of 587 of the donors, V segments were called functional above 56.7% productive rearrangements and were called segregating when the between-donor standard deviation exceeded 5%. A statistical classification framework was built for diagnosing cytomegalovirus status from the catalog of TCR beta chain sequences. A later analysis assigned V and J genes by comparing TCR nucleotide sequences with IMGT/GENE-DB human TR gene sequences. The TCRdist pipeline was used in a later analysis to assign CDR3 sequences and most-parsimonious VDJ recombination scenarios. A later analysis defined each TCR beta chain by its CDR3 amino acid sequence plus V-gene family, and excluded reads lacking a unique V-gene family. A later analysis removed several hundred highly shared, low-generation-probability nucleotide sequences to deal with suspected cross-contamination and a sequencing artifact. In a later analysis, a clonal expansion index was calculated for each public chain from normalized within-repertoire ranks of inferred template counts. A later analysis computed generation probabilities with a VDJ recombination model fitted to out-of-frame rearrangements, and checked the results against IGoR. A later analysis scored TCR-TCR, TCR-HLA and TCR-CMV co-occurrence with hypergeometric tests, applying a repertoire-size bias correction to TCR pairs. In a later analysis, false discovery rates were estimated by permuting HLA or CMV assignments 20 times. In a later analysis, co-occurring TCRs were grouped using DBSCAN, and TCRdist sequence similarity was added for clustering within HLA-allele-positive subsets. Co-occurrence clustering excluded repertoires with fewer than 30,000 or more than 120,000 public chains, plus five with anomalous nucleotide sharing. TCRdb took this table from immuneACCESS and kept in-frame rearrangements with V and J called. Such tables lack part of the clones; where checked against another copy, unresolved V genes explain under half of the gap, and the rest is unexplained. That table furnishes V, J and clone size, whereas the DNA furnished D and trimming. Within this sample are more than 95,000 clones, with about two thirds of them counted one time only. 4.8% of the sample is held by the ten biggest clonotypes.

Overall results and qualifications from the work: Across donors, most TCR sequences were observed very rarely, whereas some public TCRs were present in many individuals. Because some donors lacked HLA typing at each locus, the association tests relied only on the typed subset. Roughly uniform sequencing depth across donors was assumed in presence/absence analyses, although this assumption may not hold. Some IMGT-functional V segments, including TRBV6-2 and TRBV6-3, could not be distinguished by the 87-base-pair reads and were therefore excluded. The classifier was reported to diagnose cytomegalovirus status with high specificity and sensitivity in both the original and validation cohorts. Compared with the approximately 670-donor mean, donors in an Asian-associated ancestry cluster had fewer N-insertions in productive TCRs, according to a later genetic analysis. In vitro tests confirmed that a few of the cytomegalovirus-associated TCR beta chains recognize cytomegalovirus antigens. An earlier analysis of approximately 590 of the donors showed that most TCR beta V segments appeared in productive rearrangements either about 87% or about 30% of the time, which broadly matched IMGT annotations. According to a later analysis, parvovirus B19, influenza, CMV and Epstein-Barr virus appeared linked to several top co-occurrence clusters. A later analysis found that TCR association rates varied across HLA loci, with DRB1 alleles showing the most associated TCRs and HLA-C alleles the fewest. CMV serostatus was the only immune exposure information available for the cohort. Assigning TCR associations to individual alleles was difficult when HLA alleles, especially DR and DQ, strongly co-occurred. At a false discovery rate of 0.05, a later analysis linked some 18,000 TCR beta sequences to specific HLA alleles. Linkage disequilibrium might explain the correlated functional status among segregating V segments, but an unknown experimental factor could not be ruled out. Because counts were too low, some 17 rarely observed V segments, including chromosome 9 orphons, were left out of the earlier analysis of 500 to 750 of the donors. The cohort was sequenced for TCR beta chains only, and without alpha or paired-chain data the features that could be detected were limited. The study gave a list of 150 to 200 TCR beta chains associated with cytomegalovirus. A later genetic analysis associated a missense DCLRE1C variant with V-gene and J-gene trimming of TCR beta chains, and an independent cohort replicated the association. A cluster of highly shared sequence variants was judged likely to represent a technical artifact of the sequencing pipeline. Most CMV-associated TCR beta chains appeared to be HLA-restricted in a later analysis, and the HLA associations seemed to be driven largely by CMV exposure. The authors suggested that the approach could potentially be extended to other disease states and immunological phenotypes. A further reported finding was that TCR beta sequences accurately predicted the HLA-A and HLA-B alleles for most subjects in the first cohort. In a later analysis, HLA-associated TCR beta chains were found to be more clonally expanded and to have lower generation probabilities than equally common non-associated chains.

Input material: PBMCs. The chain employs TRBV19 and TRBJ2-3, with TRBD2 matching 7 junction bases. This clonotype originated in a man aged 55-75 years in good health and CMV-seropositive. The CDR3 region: CASSITTSPDTQYF. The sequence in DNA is TGTGCCAGTAGTATAACGACTAGCCCAGATACGCAGTATTTT. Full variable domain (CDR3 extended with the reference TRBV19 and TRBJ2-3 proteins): DGGITQSPKYLFRKEGQNVTLSCEQNLNHDAMYWYRQDPGQGLRLIYYSQIVNDFQKGDIAEGYSVSREKKESFPLTVTSAQKNPTAFYLCASSITTSPDTQYFGPGTRLTVL.